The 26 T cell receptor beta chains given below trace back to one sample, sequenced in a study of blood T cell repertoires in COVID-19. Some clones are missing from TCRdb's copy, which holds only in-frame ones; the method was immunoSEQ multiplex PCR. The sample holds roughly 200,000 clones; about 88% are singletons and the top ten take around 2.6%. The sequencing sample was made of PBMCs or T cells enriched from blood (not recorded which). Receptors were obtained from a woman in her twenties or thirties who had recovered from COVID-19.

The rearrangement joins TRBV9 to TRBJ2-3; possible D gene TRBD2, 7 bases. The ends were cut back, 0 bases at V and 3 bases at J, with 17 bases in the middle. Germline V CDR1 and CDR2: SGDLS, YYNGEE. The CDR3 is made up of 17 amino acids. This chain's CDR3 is CASSVDGGAFVTDTQYF. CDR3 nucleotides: TGTGCCAGCAGCGTAGATGGGGGGGCCTTTGTAACAGATACGCAGTATTTT.

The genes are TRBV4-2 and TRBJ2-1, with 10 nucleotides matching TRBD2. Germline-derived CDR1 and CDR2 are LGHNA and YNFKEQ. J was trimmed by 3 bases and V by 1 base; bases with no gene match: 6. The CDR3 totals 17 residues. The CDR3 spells CASSQGFSGGNYNEQFF. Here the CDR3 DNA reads TGTGCCAGCAGCCAAGGGTTTAGCGGGGGGAACTACAATGAGCAGTTCTTC.

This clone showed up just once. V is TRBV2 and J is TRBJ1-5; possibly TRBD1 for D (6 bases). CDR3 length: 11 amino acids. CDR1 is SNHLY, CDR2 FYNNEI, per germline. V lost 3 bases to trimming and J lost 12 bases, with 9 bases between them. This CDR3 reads CASSEDSYQHF. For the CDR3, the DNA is TGTGCCAGCAGTGAGGACAGCTACCAGCATTTT.

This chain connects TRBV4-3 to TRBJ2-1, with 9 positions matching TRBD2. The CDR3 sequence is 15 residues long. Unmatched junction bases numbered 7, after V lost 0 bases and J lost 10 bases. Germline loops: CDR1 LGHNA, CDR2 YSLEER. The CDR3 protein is CASSQDPSGIIEQFF. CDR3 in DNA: TGCGCCAGCAGCCAAGATCCTAGCGGGATTATCGAGCAGTTCTTC.

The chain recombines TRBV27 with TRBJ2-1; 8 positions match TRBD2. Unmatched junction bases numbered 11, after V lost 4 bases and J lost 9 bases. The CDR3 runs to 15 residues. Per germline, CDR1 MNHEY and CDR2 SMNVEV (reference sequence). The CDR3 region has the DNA TGTGCCAGCAGTTCCGGATGGCGGGGGGTATCTGAGCAGTTCTTC. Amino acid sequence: CASSSGWRGVSEQFF.

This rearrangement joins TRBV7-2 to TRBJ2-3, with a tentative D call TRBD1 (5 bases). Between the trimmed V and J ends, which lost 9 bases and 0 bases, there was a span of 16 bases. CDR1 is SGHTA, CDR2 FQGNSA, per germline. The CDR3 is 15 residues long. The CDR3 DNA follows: TGTGCCAGTACCCTAAGGGGCTTCAGCACAGATACGCAGTATTTT. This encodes CASTLRGFSTDTQYF.

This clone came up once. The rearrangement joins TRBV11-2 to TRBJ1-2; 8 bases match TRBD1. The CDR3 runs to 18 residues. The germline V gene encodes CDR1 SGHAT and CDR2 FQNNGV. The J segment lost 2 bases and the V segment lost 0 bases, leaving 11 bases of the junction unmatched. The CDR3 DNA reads TGTGCCAGCAGCTTAGATCCGGGACAGGTCTCCCTGAACTATGGCTACACCTTC. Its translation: CASSLDPGQVSLNYGYTF.

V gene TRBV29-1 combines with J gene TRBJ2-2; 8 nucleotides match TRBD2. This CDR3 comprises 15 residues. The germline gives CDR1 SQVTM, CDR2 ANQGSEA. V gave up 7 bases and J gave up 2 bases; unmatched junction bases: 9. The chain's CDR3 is CSAQGRGANTGELFF. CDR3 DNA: TGCAGCGCTCAGGGGCGGGGGGCCAACACCGGGGAGCTGTTTTTT.

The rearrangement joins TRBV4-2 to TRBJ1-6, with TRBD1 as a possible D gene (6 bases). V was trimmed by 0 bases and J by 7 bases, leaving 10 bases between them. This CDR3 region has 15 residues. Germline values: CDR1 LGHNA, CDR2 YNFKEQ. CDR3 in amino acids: CASSQDGGANSPLHF. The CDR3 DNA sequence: TGTGCCAGCAGCCAAGATGGGGGGGCGAATTCACCCCTCCACTTT.

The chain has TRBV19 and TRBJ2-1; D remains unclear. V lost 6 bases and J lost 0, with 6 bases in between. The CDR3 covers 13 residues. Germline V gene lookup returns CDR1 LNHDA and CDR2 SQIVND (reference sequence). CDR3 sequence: CASRSSSYNEQFF. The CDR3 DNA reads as TGTGCCAGTAGGTCCAGCTCCTACAATGAGCAGTTCTTC.

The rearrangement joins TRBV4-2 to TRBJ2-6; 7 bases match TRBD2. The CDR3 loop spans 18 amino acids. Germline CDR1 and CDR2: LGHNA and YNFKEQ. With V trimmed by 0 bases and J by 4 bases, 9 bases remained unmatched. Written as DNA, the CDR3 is TGTGCCAGCAGCCAAGATCCGGTGGGAGGGGCCGGGGCCAACGTCCTGACTTTC. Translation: CASSQDPVGGAGANVLTF.

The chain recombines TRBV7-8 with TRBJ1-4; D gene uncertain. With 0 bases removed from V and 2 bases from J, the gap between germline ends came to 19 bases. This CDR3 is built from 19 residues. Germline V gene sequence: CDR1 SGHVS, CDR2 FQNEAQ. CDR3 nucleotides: TGTGCCAGCAGCTTAGCAAGGGAGTTTTTGTTTTCGACTAATGAAAAACTGTTTTTT. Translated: CASSLAREFLFSTNEKLFF.

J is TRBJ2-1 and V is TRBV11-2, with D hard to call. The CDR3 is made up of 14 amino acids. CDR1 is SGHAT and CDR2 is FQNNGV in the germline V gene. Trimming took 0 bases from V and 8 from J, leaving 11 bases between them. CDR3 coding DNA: TGTGCCAGCAGCTTAGACCTCCACTATTATGAGCAGTTCTTC. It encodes CASSLDLHYYEQFF.

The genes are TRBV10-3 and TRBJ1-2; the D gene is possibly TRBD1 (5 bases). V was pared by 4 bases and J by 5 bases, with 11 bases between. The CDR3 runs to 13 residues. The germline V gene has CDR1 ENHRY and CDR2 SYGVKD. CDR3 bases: TGTGCCATCAGTGTATTCAGGGATTATGGCTACACCTTC. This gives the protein CAISVFRDYGYTF.

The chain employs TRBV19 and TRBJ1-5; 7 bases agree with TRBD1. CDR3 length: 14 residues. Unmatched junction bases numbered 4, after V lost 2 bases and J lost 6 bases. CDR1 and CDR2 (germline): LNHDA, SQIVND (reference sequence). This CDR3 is CASSITQGFQPQHF. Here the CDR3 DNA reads TGTGCCAGTAGTATAACACAGGGGTTTCAGCCCCAGCATTTT. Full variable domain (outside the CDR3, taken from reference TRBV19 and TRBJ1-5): DGGITQSPKYLFRKEGQNVTLSCEQNLNHDAMYWYRQDPGQGLRLIYYSQIVNDFQKGDIAEGYSVSREKKESFPLTVTSAQKNPTAFYLCASSITQGFQPQHFGDGTRLSIL.

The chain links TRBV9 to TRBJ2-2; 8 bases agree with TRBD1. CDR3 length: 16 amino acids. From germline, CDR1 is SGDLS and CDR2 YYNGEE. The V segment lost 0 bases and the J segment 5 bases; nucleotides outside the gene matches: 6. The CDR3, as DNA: TGTGCCAGCAGCGTAGCGGGGGACAGGTGGACCGGGGAGCTGTTTTTT. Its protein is CASSVAGDRWTGELFF.

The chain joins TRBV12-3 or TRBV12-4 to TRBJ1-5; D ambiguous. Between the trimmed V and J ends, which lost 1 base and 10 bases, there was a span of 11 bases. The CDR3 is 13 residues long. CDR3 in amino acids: CASSLGRDRPQHF. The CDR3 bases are TGTGCCAGCAGTTTAGGACGGGATCGTCCCCAGCATTTT.

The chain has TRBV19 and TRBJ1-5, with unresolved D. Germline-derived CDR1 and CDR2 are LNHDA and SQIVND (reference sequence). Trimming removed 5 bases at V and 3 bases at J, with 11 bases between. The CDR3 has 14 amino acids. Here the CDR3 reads CASSYRTDNQPQHF. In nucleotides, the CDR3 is TGTGCCAGTAGTTACAGAACTGACAATCAGCCCCAGCATTTT.

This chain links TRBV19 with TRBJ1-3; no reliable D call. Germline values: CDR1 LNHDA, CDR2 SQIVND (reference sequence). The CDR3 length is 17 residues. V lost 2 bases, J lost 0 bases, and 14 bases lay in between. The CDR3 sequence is CASSIPYRRRSGNTIYF. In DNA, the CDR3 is TGTGCCAGTAGTATACCGTACAGACGGCGCTCTGGAAACACCATATATTTT. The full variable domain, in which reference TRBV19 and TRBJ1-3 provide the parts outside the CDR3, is DGGITQSPKYLFRKEGQNVTLSCEQNLNHDAMYWYRQDPGQGLRLIYYSQIVNDFQKGDIAEGYSVSREKKESFPLTVTSAQKNPTAFYLCASSIPYRRRSGNTIYFGEGSWLTVV.

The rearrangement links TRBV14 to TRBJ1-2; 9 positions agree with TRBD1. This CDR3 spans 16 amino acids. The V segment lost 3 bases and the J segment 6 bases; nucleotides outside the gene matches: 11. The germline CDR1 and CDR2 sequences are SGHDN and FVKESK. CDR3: CASSQKPPGQGDGYTF. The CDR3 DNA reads TGTGCCAGCAGCCAGAAACCTCCGGGACAGGGTGATGGCTACACCTTC.

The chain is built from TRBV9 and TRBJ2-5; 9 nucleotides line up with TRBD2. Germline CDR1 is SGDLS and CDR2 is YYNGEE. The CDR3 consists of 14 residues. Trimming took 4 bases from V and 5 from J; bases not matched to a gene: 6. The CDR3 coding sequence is TGTGCCAGCAGCACCAGCGGGGGGCTGGAGACCCAGTACTTC. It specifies CASSTSGGLETQYF. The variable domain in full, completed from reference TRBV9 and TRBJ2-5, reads DSGVTQTPKHLITATGQRVTLRCSPRSGDLSVYWYQQSLDQGLQFLIQYYNGEERAKGNILERFSAQQFPDLHSELNLSSLELGDSALYFCASSTSGGLETQYFGPGTRLLVL.

CDR3 sequence reads: CASSQQPGTVSGANVLTF. The CDR3 coding sequence is TGTGCCAGCAGCCAACAACCCGGGACAGTCTCTGGGGCCAACGTCCTGACTTTC. The chain combines TRBV3-1 (or the pseudogene TRBV3-2) with TRBJ2-6; 7 bases align to TRBD1. CDR3 length: 18 residues. Per germline, CDR1 LGHDT and CDR2 YNNKEL (reference sequence). With 2 bases clipped from V and 0 bases from J, the junction kept 7 bases outside the gene matches.

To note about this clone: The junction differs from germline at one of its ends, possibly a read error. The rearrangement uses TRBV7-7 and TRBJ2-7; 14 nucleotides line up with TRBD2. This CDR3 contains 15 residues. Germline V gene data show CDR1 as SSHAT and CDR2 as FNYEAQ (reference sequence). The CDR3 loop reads CASSSGLAGATFKYF. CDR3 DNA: TGTGCTAGCAGCTCGGGACTAGCGGGGGCCACCTTTAAGTACTTC.

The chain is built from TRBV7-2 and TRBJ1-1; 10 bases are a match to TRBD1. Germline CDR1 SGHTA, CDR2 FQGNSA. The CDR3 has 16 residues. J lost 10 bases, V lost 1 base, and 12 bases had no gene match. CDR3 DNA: TGTGCCAGCAGCTTAGAGGTGACAGGGGGCCAATTTGGAGCTTTCTTT. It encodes CASSLEVTGGQFGAFF.

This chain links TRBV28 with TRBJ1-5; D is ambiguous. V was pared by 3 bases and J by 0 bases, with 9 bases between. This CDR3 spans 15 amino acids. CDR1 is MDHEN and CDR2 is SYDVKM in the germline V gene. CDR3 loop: CASSLAVYSNQPQHF. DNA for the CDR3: TGTGCCAGCAGTTTGGCCGTGTATAGCAATCAGCCCCAGCATTTT.

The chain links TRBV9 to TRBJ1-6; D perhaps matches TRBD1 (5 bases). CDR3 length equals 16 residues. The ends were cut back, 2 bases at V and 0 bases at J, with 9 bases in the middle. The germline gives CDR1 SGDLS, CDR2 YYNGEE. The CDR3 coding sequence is TGTGCCAGCAGCGTGGGGGGGAGCTCCTATAATTCACCCCTCCACTTT. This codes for CASSVGGSSYNSPLHF.